This T cell receptor beta chain was identified during a study of blood T cell repertoires in COVID-19. Study overall: Samples came from the United States, Italy and Spain, spanning acute and convalescent COVID-19.

In germline, CDR1 is LNHDA, CDR2 SQIVND (reference sequence). This CDR3 has 17 amino acids. The V segment lost 5 bases and the J segment 5 bases; nucleotides outside the gene matches: 16. Original processing methods: Nucleated cell counts were estimated from reference gene primer amplification. TCRdb keeps only in-frame clones here, not all; method: immunoSEQ multiplex PCR. V, J and clone size are taken as reported in that table, and D and trimming were inferred from the DNA itself. The table shows nearly 11,000 clones, with about 83% occurring only once. This rearrangement joins TRBV19 to TRBJ2-5, with 8 bases lining up with TRBD1. The receptor's source is a man in his fifties with active COVID-19. Sequenced material: peripheral blood. The CDR3 is CASSPRQGSVVGETQYF. The CDR3 bases are TGTGCCAGTAGTCCCCGACAGGGGTCCGTAGTTGGGGAGACCCAGTACTTC. Full variable domain (missing parts from reference TRBV19 and TRBJ2-5): DGGITQSPKYLFRKEGQNVTLSCEQNLNHDAMYWYRQDPGQGLRLIYYSQIVNDFQKGDIAEGYSVSREKKESFPLTVTSAQKNPTAFYLCASSPRQGSVVGETQYFGPGTRLLVL.